This T cell receptor beta chain comes out of a study of metastatic and nonmetastatic thyroid tumors. Points from the study as a whole: According to reports, the diversity of TCR beta was significantly higher in malignant thyroid tumors than in benign nodules, and this held in both blood and tumor samples.

There are 12 residues in the CDR3. Germline CDR1 SGHTA, CDR2 FQGNSA. Trimming took 1 base from V and 4 from J, leaving 4 bases between them. TCRdb reanalyzed the PCR reads via MiXCR. The sample includes about 30,000 clones, 11% of them seen just once. This clone was counted many times. Its antigen remains unidentified. Every patient was untreated before thyroid surgery. This TCR derives from a female donor with papillary thyroid cancer or a benign thyroid nodule (not recorded which). Some clones in this sample may be carry-over from other donors' samples. Sequencing input: blood. This chain joins TRBV7-2 and TRBJ1-2, with no clear D. The CDR3 protein is CASSLVFYGYTF. DNA of the CDR3: TGTGCCAGCAGCTTAGTGTTCTATGGCTACACCTTC.